This TCR beta chain was sequenced during a study of T cell repertoires in cytomegalovirus infection. Study details: Shared public TCR beta signatures pointed to both CMV infection and a matching HLA type. General study results and limits: Individuals carrying CMV plus the relevant HLA were identified by cumulative frequency of public TCR beta families. HLA-C-restricted CMV clonotypes gave the most frequent clonotype in two of eight donors.

Each CDR3 protein is one row after TCRdb ran MiXCR on the reads. The sample lists fewer than 300,000 distinct CDR3 sequences; roughly 24% were seen once. The CDR3 is 12 residues long. Germline V gene data show CDR1 as MDHEN and CDR2 as SYDVKM. V lost 7 bases, J lost 6 bases, and 10 bases lay in between. Concerning this clonotype: Its antigen remains unknown.

Input material: PBMCs. This TCR came from a human donor in good health (CMV status not recorded). Some clones in this sample may be carry-over from other donors' samples. V usage is TRBV28 and J usage is TRBJ1-5, with D perhaps TRBD1 (5 bases). CDR3 sequence: CASTQGFQPQHF. Here the CDR3 DNA reads TGTGCCAGCACTCAGGGTTTTCAGCCCCAGCATTTT. The entire variable domain, with the rest obtained from reference TRBV28 and TRBJ1-5, is as follows: DVKVTQSSRYLVKRTGEKVFLECVQDMDHENMFWYRQDPGLGLRLIYFSYDVKMKEKGDIPEGYSVSREKKERFSLILESASTNQTSMYLCASTQGFQPQHFGDGTRLSIL.